This passage covers 24 T cell receptor beta chains from one sample sequenced in a study of CD8+ T cells in alopecia areata. Stated treatment: oral pan-JAK inhibitor, 5-10 mg twice daily. Extraction of RNA preceded its reverse transcription into cDNA, which served as the sequencing template. Assay: immunoSEQ multiplex PCR; the TCRdb copy retains only in-frame clones and omits some. The table has 130,000 or so clones, more than 85% seen once. The sample in question was CD8+ T cells sorted from blood, obtained at week 4, from a patient treated with tofacitinib. The source of these receptors is a human donor with alopecia areata.

V and J are TRBV4-1 and TRBJ2-7; 11 nucleotides align to TRBD2. CDR3 size: 16 residues. Germline V gene data show CDR1 as MGHRA and CDR2 as YSYEKL. V was clipped by 2 bases and J by 2 bases; unmatched bases: 5. CDR3: CASSQKGTSGAYEQYF. The DNA of the CDR3 is TGCGCCAGCAGCCAAAAAGGGACTAGCGGAGCCTACGAGCAGTACTTC.

This clone was seen just once. The chain carries TRBV5-4 and TRBJ2-7; D possibly matches TRBD1 or TRBD2 (5 bases each). Trimming pared 2 bases from V and 2 bases from J, leaving 14 bases between. Germline-derived CDR1 and CDR2 are SGHNT and YYREEE (reference sequence). The CDR3 covers 15 residues. CDR3 coding DNA: TGTGCCAGCAGCTTAACCGGAGGACACCCCTACGAGCAGTACTTC. The encoded protein is CASSLTGGHPYEQYF.

There are a few counts of this clone. The rearrangement links TRBV15 to TRBJ2-3, with a weak D call TRBD2 (5 bases). Per the germline V gene, CDR1 is LNHNV and CDR2 is YYDKDF (reference sequence). The CDR3 runs 15 residues. Trimming took 1 base from V and 5 from J, leaving 13 bases between them. CDR3 residues: CATSRVEIGEDTQYF. DNA for the CDR3: TGTGCCACCAGCAGAGTCGAGATCGGGGAAGATACGCAGTATTTT.

This chain links TRBV21-1 with TRBJ1-1. TRBV21-1 is shown as a pseudogene. This CDR3 comprises 15 residues. This CDR3 is CASSSLELGGSEAFF. The DNA for the CDR3 is TGTGCCAGCAGCTCCCTCGAGTTGGGAGGGAGTGAAGCTTTCTTT.

The rearrangement links TRBV9 to TRBJ1-5; 8 bases line up with TRBD1. This CDR3 contains 13 residues. Germline V gene data show CDR1 as SGDLS and CDR2 as YYNGEE. The J segment lost 6 bases and the V segment lost 3 bases, leaving 2 bases of the junction unmatched. The CDR3 loop is CASSETGAQPQHF. The DNA for the CDR3 is TGTGCCAGCAGCGAGACAGGGGCTCAGCCCCAGCATTTT.

This rearrangement joins TRBV6-1 to TRBJ2-3, with 9 bases identical to TRBD1. Trimming removed 5 bases from V and 7 bases from J; junction bases left unmatched: 10. The CDR3 covers 15 residues. Germline-derived CDR1 and CDR2 are MNHNS and SASEGT. The CDR3 nucleotides read TGTGCCAGCAGTACCACTCGAGGGACAGGGAATACGCAGTATTTT. Protein: CASSTTRGTGNTQYF.

The chain couples TRBV9 to TRBJ2-7, with a weak D call TRBD2 (6 bases). Germline V gene sequence: CDR1 SGDLS, CDR2 YYNGEE. The length of the CDR3 is 13 residues. Trimming left V 2 bases short and J 5 bases short, with 11 bases between. CDR3 nucleotide sequence: TGTGCCAGCAGCGTTGGGTGGAGGGACGAGCAGTACTTC. Translated, it gives CASSVGWRDEQYF.

The rearrangement links TRBV27 to TRBJ2-2; D unclear. Germline V gene sequence: CDR1 MNHEY, CDR2 SMNVEV (reference sequence). With 4 bases removed from V and 8 bases from J, the gap between germline ends came to 11 bases. This CDR3 is 13 amino acids long. The CDR3 spells CASSSIGSGELFF. As DNA, the CDR3 is TGTGCCAGCAGTTCCATAGGGTCAGGGGAGCTGTTTTTT.

This clone has only a few counts. The V gene is TRBV5-4, the J gene TRBJ2-1; a possible D gene is TRBD2 (6 bases). The V gene lost 0 bases and the J gene lost 10 bases, with 14 bases spanning the gap. The CDR3 length is 14 residues. Germline CDR1 is SGHNT and CDR2 is YYREEE (reference sequence). CDR3 bases: TGTGCCAGCAGCTTGGGATTGGCGGGATACGAGCAGTTCTTC. Its protein product is CASSLGLAGYEQFF.

The chain recombines TRBV29-1 with TRBJ2-3; 7 bases fit TRBD2. Germline loops: CDR1 SQVTM, CDR2 ANQGSEA. The CDR3 runs to 15 residues. Trimming removed 3 bases from V and 2 bases from J; junction bases left unmatched: 8. The CDR3 sequence: CSVDSRAGYTDTQYF. The CDR3 bases are TGCAGCGTTGATTCGAGAGCGGGGTACACAGATACGCAGTATTTT.

The chain recombines TRBV27 with TRBJ2-7; D is possibly TRBD2 (5 bases). Germline lookup yields CDR1 MNHEY and CDR2 SMNVEV (reference sequence). Trimming left V 8 bases short and J 4 bases short, with 15 bases between. The length of the CDR3 is 13 residues. Here the CDR3 DNA reads TGTGCCAGCTCCAACAGCGGTTTTTACGAGCAGTACTTC. Its translation is CASSNSGFYEQYF.

The V gene is TRBV27, the J gene TRBJ1-3; 11 bases are a match to TRBD1. Germline lookup yields CDR1 MNHEY and CDR2 SMNVEV (reference sequence). Germline trimming cut 3 bases from V and 9 bases from J; bases unmatched to any gene: 4. The CDR3 loop spans 14 amino acids. CDR3 amino acids: CASSFGQGAPTIYF. The CDR3 nucleotides are TGTGCCAGCAGTTTCGGACAGGGGGCACCCACCATATATTTT.

This clone was picked up one time. The CDR3 DNA reads as TGTGCCAGCAGTTTGGAGGACGGGTCGGATACGCAGTATTTT. Translation gives CASSLEDGSDTQYF. The chain recombines TRBV27 with TRBJ2-3; the D gene is possibly TRBD2 (5 bases). V was pared by 3 bases and J by 6 bases, with 13 bases between. The CDR3 spans 14 residues. Germline V gene lookup returns CDR1 MNHEY and CDR2 SMNVEV (reference sequence).

The V and J genes are TRBV4-1 and TRBJ2-7; no clear D gene. This CDR3 has 14 residues. V lost 0 bases, J lost 3 bases, and 9 bases lay in between. Germline CDR1 and CDR2: MGHRA and YSYEKL. This CDR3 is CASSQDQIDYEQYF. DNA for the CDR3: TGCGCCAGCAGCCAAGATCAGATCGACTACGAGCAGTACTTC.

A single count supports this clone. This chain links TRBV29-1 with TRBJ1-2, with TRBD1 matching over 11 bases. This CDR3 comprises 16 residues. The germline gives CDR1 SQVTM, CDR2 ANQGSEA. V was pared by 5 bases and J by 4 bases, with 12 bases of the junction left unmatched. The CDR3 nucleotides are TGCAGCGTTCCCAAGATAAGGACAGGGGGCGCCTATGGCTACACCTTC. It is translated as CSVPKIRTGGAYGYTF.

This chain connects TRBV11-3 to TRBJ2-7, with 7 bases lining up with TRBD2. Per the germline V gene, CDR1 is SGHNT and CDR2 is YENEEA. Trimming cost V 1 base and J 5 bases; bases outside gene matches: 5. CDR3 size: 14 residues. The CDR3 region has the DNA TGTGCCAGCAGCTTAGCGGGAGGAGTACACGAGCAGTACTTC. It specifies CASSLAGGVHEQYF.

The chain has TRBV29-1 and TRBJ2-1; 7 bases map to TRBD1. This CDR3 contains 16 residues. V trimming: 4 bases; J trimming: 4 bases; junction bases outside the gene matches: 13. Germline CDR1 and CDR2: SQVTM and ANQGSEA. CDR3 sequence reads: CSVGTGTVTFYNEQFF. CDR3 DNA sequence: TGCAGCGTTGGTACCGGGACAGTAACATTTTACAATGAGCAGTTCTTC.

V is TRBV27 and J is TRBJ2-1; 7 bases agree with TRBD2. Losses at the gene ends were 2 bases for V and 2 bases for J; bases not matched to a gene: 6. The CDR3 spans 16 residues. Germline loops: CDR1 MNHEY, CDR2 SMNVEV (reference sequence). The CDR3 region is CASSLSSGPPYNEQFF. The DNA of the CDR3 is TGTGCCAGCAGTTTAAGTAGCGGGCCCCCCTACAATGAGCAGTTCTTC.

The chain joins TRBV7-9 to TRBJ2-7; TRBD1 agrees at 10 bases. The CDR3 is made up of 15 amino acids. Germline-derived CDR1 and CDR2 are SEHNR and FQNEAQ (reference sequence). V shed 5 bases and J 4 bases; nucleotides not matched to a gene: 8. The CDR3 is CASSRGTGEGYEQYF. The CDR3, as DNA: TGTGCCAGCAGCCGAGGGACAGGGGAGGGGTACGAGCAGTACTTC.

The J gene is TRBJ1-5, the V gene TRBV4-2; D not certain. CDR1 LGHNA and CDR2 YNFKEQ come from the germline V gene. CDR3 length equals 14 residues. The V end lost 0 bases, the J end lost 0 bases, and 3 bases lay between the germline ends. DNA of the CDR3: TGTGCCAGCAGCCAAGATGATAGCAATCAGCCCCAGCATTTT. This gives the protein CASSQDDSNQPQHF.

In this sample, this clone turned up a few times. The rearrangement joins TRBV4-1 to TRBJ2-7, with TRBD1 matching over 11 bases. Germline CDR1 reads MGHRA; CDR2 reads YSYEKL. The trim removed 1 base at V and 2 bases at J, leaving 4 bases unmatched. This CDR3 is built from 16 residues. This CDR3 reads CASSQVEGQGAYEQYF. The CDR3 DNA reads TGCGCCAGCAGCCAAGTGGAGGGACAGGGGGCCTACGAGCAGTACTTC.

This clone was seen just once. The rearrangement links TRBV4-1 to TRBJ2-1; D might be TRBD2 (5 bases). Germline V lookup: CDR1 MGHRA, CDR2 YSYEKL. This CDR3 has 14 amino acids. V was cut by 1 base and J by 8 bases, with 12 bases left in between. For the CDR3, the DNA is TGCGCCAGCAGCCAAGCCCAAACCGGGGATGAGCAGTTCTTC. This encodes CASSQAQTGDEQFF.

J is TRBJ1-1 and V is TRBV29-1, with D maybe TRBD1 (6 bases). The CDR3 is 13 amino acids. V was trimmed by 1 base and J by 7 bases, leaving 13 bases between them. Germline loops: CDR1 SQVTM, CDR2 ANQGSEA. In nucleotides, the CDR3 is TGCAGCGTTGAAGTTCCGACAGGATTTGAAGCTTTCTTT. Residues: CSVEVPTGFEAFF.

The chain carries TRBV29-1 and TRBJ2-2; D is perhaps TRBD1 or TRBD2 (5 bases each). The CDR3 length is 12 residues. Between the trimmed V and J ends, which lost 5 bases and 8 bases, there was a span of 12 bases. CDR1 and CDR2 from the germline V gene are SQVTM and ANQGSEA. CDR3 nucleotide sequence: TGCAGCGTTATCGGGGCCACAGGGGAGCTGTTTTTT. Translated, it gives CSVIGATGELFF.